This T cell receptor (beta chain) emerged from a study of blood T cell repertoires in COVID-19. Overall study: The analysed material was cDNA or gDNA that came from T cells, B-cell-depleted T cells, or PBMCs.

How the authors handled the data: Amplifying reference gene primers gave estimates of nucleated cell counts. The data were produced by immunoSEQ multiplex PCR, yet TCRdb's version contains in-frame clones alone and is incomplete. V and J calls plus clone size are reproduced from that table; the DNA served to infer D and trimming. This repertoire shows more than 300,000 clones, around 89% found once; its top ten account for 5% to 7%. The CDR3 is 17 amino acids. V lost 6 bases, J lost 0 bases, and 12 bases stayed unmatched. From germline, CDR1 is MDHEN and CDR2 SYDVKM. The sequenced material came from peripheral blood. This sequence was found in a man between 18 and 35 years old who had recovered from COVID-19. V gene TRBV28 combines with J gene TRBJ2-3; 7 positions match TRBD1. The DNA for the CDR3 is TGTGCCAGCAGAATTAGCCCAGGGGGAGTTAGCACAGATACGCAGTATTTT. The encoded protein is CASRISPGGVSTDTQYF.